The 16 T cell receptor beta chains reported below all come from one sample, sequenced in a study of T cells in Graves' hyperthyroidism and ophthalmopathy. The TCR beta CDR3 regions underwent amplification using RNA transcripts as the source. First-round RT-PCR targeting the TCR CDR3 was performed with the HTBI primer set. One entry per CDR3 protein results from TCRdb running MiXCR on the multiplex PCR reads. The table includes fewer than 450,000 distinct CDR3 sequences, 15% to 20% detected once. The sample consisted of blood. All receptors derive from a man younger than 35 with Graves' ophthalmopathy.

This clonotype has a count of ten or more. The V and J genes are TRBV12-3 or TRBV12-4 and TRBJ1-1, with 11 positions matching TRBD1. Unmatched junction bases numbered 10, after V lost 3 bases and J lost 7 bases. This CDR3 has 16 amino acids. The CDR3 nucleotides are TGTGCCAGCAGTTTCCGTCCGGGACAGGGGGTAATTGAAGCTTTCTTT. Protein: CASSFRPGQGVIEAFF.

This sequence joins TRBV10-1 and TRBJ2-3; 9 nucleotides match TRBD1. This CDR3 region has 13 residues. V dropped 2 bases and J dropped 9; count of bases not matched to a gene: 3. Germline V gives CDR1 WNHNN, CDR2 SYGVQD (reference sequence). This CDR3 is CASSEPDRGTQYF. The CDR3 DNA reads TGCGCCAGCAGTGAGCCCGACAGGGGGACGCAGTATTTT.

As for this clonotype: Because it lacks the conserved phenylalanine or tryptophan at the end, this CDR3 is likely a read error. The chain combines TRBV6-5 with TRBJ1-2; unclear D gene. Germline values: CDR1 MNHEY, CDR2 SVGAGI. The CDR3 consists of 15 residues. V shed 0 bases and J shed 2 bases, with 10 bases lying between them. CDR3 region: CASSYSATVNYGYTL. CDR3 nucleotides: TGTGCCAGCAGTTACTCGGCCACAGTAAACTATGGCTACACCCTC.

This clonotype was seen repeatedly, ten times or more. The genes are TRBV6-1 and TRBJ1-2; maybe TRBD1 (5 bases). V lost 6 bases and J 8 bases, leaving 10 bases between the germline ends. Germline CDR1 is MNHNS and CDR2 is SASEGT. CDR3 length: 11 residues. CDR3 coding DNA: TGTGCCAGCAGCCACCAGGGAGGCTACACCTTC. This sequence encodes CASSHQGGYTF.

In DNA form, the CDR3 reads TGTGCCAGTAGTATTGAGCGGGGTTCCTACAATGAGCAGTTCTTC. This encodes CASSIERGSYNEQFF. This sequence joins TRBV19 and TRBJ2-1; 7 positions match TRBD2. V dropped 3 bases and J dropped 1; count of bases not matched to a gene: 3. Germline V CDR1 and CDR2: LNHDA, SQIVND (reference sequence). CDR3 length: 15 residues.

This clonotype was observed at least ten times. The CDR3 spells CATSDEGGTFNQPQHF. DNA for the CDR3: TGTGCCACCAGTGATGAGGGGGGAACCTTTAATCAGCCCCAGCATTTT. V is TRBV24-1 and J is TRBJ1-5; D is perhaps TRBD1 (6 bases). The CDR3 is 16 amino acids. V lost 3 bases to trimming and J lost 4 bases, with 15 bases between them. Germline CDR1 is KGHDR and CDR2 is SFDVKD.

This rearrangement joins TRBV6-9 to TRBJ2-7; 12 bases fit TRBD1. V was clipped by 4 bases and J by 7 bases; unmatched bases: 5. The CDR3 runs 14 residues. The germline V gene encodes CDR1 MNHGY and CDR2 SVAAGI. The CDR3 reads CASSWGQGAREQYF. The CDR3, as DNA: TGTGCCAGCAGTTGGGGACAGGGGGCAAGAGAGCAGTACTTC.

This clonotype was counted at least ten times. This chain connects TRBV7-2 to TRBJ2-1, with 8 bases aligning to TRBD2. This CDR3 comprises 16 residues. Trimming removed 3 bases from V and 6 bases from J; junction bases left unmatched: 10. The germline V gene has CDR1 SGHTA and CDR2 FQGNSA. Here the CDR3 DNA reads TGTGCCAGCAGCTTTCGGGGGGGGGCCAGCACCAATGAGCAGTTCTTC. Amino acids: CASSFRGGASTNEQFF.

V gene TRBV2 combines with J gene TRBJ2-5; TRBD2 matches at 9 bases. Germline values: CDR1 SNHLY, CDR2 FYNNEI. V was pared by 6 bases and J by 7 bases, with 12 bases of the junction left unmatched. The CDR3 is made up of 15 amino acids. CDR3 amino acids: CASSLEGLAGGTQYF. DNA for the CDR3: TGTGCCAGCAGCCTAGAGGGACTAGCAGGGGGGACCCAGTACTTC.

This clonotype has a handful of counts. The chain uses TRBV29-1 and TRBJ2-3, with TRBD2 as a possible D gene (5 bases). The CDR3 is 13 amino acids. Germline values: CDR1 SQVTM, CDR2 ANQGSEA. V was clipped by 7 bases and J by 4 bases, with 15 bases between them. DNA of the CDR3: TGCAGCGGAACGGGGTTTTTGGCAGATACGCAGTATTTT. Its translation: CSGTGFLADTQYF.

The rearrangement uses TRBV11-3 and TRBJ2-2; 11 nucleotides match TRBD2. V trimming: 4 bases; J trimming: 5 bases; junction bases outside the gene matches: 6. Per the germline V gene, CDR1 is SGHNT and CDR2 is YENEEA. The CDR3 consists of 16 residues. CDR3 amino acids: CASSSRTSGGTGELFF. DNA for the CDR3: TGTGCCAGCAGCTCCAGAACTAGCGGGGGAACCGGGGAGCTGTTTTTT. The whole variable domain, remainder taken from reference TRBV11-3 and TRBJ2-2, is EAGVVQSPRYKIIEKKQPVAFWCNPISGHNTLYWYLQNLGQGPELLIRYENEEAVDDSQLPKDRFSAERLKGVDSTLKIQPAELGDSAVYLCASSSRTSGGTGELFFGEGSRLTVL.

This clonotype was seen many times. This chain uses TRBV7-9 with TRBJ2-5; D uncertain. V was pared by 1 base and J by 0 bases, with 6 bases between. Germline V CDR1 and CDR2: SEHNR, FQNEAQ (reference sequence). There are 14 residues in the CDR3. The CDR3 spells CASSLGRNQETQYF. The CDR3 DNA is TGTGCCAGCAGCTTAGGACGGAACCAAGAGACCCAGTACTTC.

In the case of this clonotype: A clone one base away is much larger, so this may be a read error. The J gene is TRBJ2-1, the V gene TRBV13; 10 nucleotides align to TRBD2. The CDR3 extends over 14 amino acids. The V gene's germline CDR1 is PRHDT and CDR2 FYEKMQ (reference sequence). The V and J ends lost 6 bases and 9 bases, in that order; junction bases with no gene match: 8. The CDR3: CASRYSGGRGEQFF. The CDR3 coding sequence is TGTGCCAGCAGGTATAGCGGGGGGCGGGGTGAGCAGTTCTTC.

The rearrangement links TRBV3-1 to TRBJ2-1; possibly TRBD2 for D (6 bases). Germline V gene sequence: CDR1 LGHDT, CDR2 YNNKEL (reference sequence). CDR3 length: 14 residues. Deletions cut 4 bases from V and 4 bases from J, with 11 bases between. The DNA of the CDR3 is TGTGCCAGCAGCCTGGGACTGGGATACAATGAGCAGTTCTTC. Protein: CASSLGLGYNEQFF.

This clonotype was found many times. CDR3 sequence reads: CASISWASSLNEQFF. The CDR3 nucleotides are TGTGCCAGCATTTCTTGGGCTAGCTCCCTTAATGAGCAGTTCTTC. This rearrangement joins TRBV6-2 or TRBV6-3 to TRBJ2-1; D is perhaps TRBD2 (5 bases). The CDR3 totals 15 residues. Trimming shortened V by 7 bases and J by 7 bases, and 20 bases separated the two germline ends. CDR1 and CDR2 (germline): MNHEY, SVGEGT.

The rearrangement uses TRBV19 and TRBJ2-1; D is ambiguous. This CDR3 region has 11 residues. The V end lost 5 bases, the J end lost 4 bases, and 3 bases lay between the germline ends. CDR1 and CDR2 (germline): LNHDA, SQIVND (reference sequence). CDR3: CASSWYNEQFF. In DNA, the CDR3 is TGTGCCAGTAGTTGGTACAATGAGCAGTTCTTC.